The 5 T cell receptor beta chains given below trace back to one sample, sequenced in a study of cytotoxic CD8 clonotypes in ibrutinib-treated CLL. Sequencing used immunoSEQ multiplex PCR; TCRdb keeps in-frame clones, though not all of them. This sample has approximately 150,000 clones; 70% to 85% occur once, and the top ten carry approximately 28%. The sequences come from PBMCs, collected after 12 months of ibrutinib treatment. All receptors come from a human donor with chronic lymphocytic leukemia.

The V gene is TRBV15, the J gene TRBJ1-6; 7 bases are a match to TRBD1. Germline loops: CDR1 LNHNV, CDR2 YYDKDF (reference sequence). J lost 5 bases, V lost 5 bases, and 3 bases had no gene match. The CDR3 is 14 amino acids. CDR3 region: CATSRGQNNSPLHF. The CDR3 DNA follows: TGTGCCACCAGCCGGGGACAGAATAATTCACCCCTCCACTTT.

This clone was recorded only once. This chain uses TRBV5-6 with TRBJ1-5; D is perhaps TRBD1 (6 bases). V lost 3 bases and J lost 3, with 16 bases in between. The germline CDR1 and CDR2 sequences are SGHDT and YYEEEE. This CDR3 is 16 amino acids long. The chain's CDR3 is CASSSKADRYNQPQHF. Written as DNA, the CDR3 is TGTGCCAGCAGCTCAAAGGCCGACAGGTACAATCAGCCCCAGCATTTT.

The V call is TRBV30, the J call TRBJ2-7; 7 bases map to TRBD1. Germline CDR1 is GTSNPN and CDR2 is SVGIG (reference sequence). The CDR3 loop spans 12 amino acids. The CDR3, as DNA: TGTGCACGACAGGGTACCCCCTACGAGCAGTACTTC. It encodes CARQGTPYEQYF.

A few counts support this clone. V gene TRBV28 combines with J gene TRBJ1-2; 10 bases line up with TRBD1. The trim removed 2 bases at V and 8 bases at J, leaving 5 bases unmatched. The CDR3 extends over 14 amino acids. CDR1 and CDR2 (germline): MDHEN, SYDVKM. CDR3 coding DNA: TGTGCCAGCAGTTTACGGGGACAGGGGTTCGGCTACACCTTC. Protein: CASSLRGQGFGYTF.

This clone was detected ten times or more. The V and J genes are TRBV18 and TRBJ1-5, with no clear D. The V gene's germline CDR1 is KGHSH and CDR2 LQKENI. There are 15 residues in the CDR3. The V and J ends lost 0 bases and 0 bases respectively, with 6 bases between them. CDR3 region: CASSPPGSSNQPQHF. In DNA, the CDR3 is TGTGCCAGCTCACCACCGGGATCTAGCAATCAGCCCCAGCATTTT.